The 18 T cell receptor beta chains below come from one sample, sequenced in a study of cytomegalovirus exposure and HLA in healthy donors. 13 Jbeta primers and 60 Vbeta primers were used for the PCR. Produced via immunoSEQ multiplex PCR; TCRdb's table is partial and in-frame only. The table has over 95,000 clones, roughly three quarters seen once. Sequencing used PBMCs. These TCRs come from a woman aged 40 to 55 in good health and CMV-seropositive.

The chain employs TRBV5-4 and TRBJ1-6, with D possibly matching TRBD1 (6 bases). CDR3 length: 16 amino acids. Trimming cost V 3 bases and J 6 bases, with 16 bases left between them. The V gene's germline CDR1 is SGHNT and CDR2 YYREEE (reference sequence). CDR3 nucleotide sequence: TGTGCCAGCAGCTCCCGGACAGAAAGTTTTAATTCACCCCTCCACTTT. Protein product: CASSSRTESFNSPLHF. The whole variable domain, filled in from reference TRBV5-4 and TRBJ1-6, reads ETGVTQSPTHLIKTRGQQVTLRCSSQSGHNTVSWYQQALGQGPQFIFQYYREEENGRGNFPPRFSGLQFPNYSSELNVNALELDDSALYLCASSSRTESFNSPLHFGNGTRLTVT.

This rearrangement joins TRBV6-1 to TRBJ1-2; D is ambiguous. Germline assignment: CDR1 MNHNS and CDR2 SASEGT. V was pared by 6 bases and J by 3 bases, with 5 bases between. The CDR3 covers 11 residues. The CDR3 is CASRRDYGYTF. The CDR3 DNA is TGTGCCAGCAGGCGGGACTATGGCTACACCTTC.

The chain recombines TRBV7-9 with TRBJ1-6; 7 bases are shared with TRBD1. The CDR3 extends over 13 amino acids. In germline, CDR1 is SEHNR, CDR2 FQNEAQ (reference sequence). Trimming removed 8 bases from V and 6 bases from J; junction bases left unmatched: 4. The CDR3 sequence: CASRRDSNSPLHF. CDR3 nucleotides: TGTGCCAGCCGCCGGGACAGTAATTCACCCCTCCACTTT. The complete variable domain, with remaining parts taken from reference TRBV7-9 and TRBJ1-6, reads DTGVSQNPRHKITKRGQNVTFRCDPISEHNRLYWYRQTLGQGPEFLTYFQNEAQLEKSRLLSDRFSAERPKGSFSTLEIQRTEQGDSAMYLCASRRDSNSPLHFGNGTRLTVT.

The CDR3 DNA follows: TGTGCCAGCAGCGTAGCTACACGGGACAGGGAGAGTCCTGGGGCCAACGTCCTGACTTTC. This codes for CASSVATRDRESPGANVLTF. V is TRBV9 and J is TRBJ2-6, with 9 bases lining up with TRBD1. Germline-derived CDR1 and CDR2 are SGDLS and YYNGEE. CDR3 length: 20 amino acids. V was clipped by 0 bases and J by 2 bases; unmatched bases: 12.

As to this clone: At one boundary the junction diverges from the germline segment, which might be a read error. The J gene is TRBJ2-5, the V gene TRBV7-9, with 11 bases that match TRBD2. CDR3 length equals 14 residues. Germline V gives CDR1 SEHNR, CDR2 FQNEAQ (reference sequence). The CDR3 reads CSSSFRLAGETQYF. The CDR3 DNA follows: TGTTCCAGCAGCTTCCGACTAGCGGGGGAGACCCAGTACTTC.

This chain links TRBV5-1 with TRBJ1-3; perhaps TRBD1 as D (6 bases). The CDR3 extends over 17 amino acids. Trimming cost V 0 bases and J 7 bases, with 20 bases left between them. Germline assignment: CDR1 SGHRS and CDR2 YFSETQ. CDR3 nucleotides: TGCGCCAGCAGCTTGGACGCGTCACTTACAGGGAGCAACACCATATATTTT. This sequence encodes CASSLDASLTGSNTIYF.

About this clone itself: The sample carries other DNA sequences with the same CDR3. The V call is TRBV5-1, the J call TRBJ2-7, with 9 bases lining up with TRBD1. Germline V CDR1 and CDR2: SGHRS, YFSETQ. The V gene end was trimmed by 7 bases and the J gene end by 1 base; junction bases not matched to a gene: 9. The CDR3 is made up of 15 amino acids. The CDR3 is CASSPAGTGSYEQYF. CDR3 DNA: TGCGCCAGCTCCCCAGCCGGGACAGGGTCCTACGAGCAGTACTTC.

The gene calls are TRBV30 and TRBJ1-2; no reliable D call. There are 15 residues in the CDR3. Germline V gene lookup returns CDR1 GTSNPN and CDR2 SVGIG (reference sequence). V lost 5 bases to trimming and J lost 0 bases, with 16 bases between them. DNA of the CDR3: TGTGCCTGGGTGGGTTTAGGAGAGGCTAACTATGGCTACACCTTC. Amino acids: CAWVGLGEANYGYTF.

CDR3 loop: CASSRDRGFNQPQHF. Here the CDR3 DNA reads TGTGCCAGCAGTCGGGACAGGGGATTCAATCAGCCCCAGCATTTT. The chain uses TRBV2 and TRBJ1-5, with TRBD1 matching 10 bases. V was pared by 5 bases and J by 3 bases, with 4 bases of the junction left unmatched. The CDR3 has 15 amino acids. The V gene's germline CDR1 is SNHLY and CDR2 FYNNEI.

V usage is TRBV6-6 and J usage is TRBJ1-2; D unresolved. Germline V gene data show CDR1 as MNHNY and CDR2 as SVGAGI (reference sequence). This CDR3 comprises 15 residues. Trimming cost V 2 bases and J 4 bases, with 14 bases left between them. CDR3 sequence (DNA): TGTGCCAGCAGTTACCCTCAGACTGAAAGCTATGGCTACACCTTC. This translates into CASSYPQTESYGYTF.

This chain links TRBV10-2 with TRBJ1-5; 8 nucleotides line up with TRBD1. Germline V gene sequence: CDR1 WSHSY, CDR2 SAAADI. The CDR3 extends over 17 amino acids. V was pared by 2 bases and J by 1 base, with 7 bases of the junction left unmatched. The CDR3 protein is CASSEGAGGGSNQPQHF. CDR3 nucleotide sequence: TGCGCCAGCAGTGAGGGGGCAGGGGGCGGAAGCAATCAGCCCCAGCATTTT.

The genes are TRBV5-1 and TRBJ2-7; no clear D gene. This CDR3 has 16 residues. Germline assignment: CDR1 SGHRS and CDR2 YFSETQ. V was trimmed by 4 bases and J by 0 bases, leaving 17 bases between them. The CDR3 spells CASSPTGSSSSYEQYF. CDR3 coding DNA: TGCGCCAGCAGCCCCACCGGGTCCTCCAGCTCCTACGAGCAGTACTTC.

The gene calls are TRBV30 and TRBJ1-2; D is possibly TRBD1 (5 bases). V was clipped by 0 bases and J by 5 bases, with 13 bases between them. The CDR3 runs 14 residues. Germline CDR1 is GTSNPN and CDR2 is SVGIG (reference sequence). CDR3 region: CAWSVRGAGYGYTF. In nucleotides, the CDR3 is TGTGCCTGGAGTGTACGCGGGGCGGGGTATGGCTACACCTTC.

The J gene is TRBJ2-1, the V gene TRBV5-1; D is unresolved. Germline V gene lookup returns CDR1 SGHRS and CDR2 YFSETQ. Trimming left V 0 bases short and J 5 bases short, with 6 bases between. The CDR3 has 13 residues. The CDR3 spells CASSLVANNEQFF. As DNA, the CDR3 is TGCGCCAGCAGCTTGGTTGCGAACAATGAGCAGTTCTTC.

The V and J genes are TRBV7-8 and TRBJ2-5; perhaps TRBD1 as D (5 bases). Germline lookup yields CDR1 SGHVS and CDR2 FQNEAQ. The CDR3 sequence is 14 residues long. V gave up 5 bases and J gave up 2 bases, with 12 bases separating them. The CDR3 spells CASSNIDRQETQYF. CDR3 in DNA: TGTGCCAGCAGCAATATAGACAGACAAGAGACCCAGTACTTC.

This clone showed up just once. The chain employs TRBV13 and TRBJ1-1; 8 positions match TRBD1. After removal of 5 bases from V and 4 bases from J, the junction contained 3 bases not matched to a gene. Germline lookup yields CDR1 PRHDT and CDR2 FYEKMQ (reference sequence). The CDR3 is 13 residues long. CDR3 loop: CASSQQGGTEAFF. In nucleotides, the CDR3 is TGTGCCAGCAGCCAACAGGGGGGCACTGAAGCTTTCTTT.

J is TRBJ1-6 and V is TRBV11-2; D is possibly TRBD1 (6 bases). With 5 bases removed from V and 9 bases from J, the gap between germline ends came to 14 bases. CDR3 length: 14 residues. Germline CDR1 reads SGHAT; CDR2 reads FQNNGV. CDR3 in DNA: TGTGCCAGCAGCGTCCCTACAGGGAGTTCACCCCTCCACTTT. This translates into CASSVPTGSSPLHF.

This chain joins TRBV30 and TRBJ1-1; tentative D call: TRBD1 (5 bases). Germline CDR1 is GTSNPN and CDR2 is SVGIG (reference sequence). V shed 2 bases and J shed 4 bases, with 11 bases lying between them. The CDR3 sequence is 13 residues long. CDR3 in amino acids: CAWSPRGGTEAFF. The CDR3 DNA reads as TGTGCCTGGAGTCCAAGGGGCGGCACTGAAGCTTTCTTT.